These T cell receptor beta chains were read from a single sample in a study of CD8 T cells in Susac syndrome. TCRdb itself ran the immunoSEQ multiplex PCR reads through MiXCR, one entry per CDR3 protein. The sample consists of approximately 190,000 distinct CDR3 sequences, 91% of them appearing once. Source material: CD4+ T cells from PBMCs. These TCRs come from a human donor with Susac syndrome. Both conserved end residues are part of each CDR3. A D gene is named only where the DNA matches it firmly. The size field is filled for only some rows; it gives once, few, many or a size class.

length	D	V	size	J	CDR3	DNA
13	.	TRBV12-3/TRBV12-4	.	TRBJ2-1	CASSYNRAGEQFF	TGTGCCAGCAGTTACAACAGGGCTGGGGAGCAGTTCTTC
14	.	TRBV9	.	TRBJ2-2	CASSINFGDGELFF	TGTGCCAGCAGCATCAATTTCGGGGACGGGGAGCTGTTTTTT
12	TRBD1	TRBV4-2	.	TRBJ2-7	CASGGQGGEQYF	TGTGCCAGCGGGGGACAGGGAGGCGAGCAGTACTTC
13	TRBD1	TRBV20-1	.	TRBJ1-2	CSASGDSRDGYTF	TGCAGTGCTAGTGGGGACAGTAGGGATGGCTACACCTTC
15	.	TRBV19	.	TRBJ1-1	CASSIGYQGYTEAFF	TGTGCCAGTAGTATAGGGTATCAGGGGTACACTGAAGCTTTCTTT
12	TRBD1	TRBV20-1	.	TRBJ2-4	CSARTGANIQYF	TGCAGTGCGAGGACAGGGGCAAACATTCAGTACTTC
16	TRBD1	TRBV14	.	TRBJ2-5	CASSQVRGGFQETQYF	TGTGCCAGCAGCCAAGTGAGAGGGGGCTTCCAAGAGACCCAGTACTTC
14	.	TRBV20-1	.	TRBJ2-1	CSARASGRGNEQFF	TGCAGTGCTAGGGCAAGCGGGCGGGGCAATGAGCAGTTCTTC
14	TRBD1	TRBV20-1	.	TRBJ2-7	CSATQGASSYEQYF	TGCAGTGCCACACAGGGGGCGAGCTCCTACGAGCAGTACTTC
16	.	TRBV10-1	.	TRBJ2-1	CASSLPLRRVYNEQFF	TGCGCCAGCAGTCTCCCCTTGCGGAGGGTCTACAATGAGCAGTTCTTC
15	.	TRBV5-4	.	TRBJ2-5	CASSSPGAPQETQYF	TGTGCCAGCAGCTCCCCCGGGGCTCCGCAAGAGACCCAGTACTTC
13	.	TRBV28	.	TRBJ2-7	CASSLKVPYEQYF	TGTGCCAGCAGTTTGAAGGTGCCGTACGAGCAGTACTTC
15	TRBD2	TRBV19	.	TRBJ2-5	CASRGLAGGTETQYF	TGTGCCAGTAGGGGACTAGCGGGGGGGACAGAGACCCAGTACTTC
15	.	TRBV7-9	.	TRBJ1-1	CASSLVQGTNTEAFF	TGTGCCAGCAGCTTAGTTCAGGGGACAAACACTGAAGCTTTCTTT
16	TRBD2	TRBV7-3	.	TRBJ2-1	CASSWTSGMTYNEQFF	TGTGCCAGCAGCTGGACTAGCGGGATGACTTACAATGAGCAGTTCTTC
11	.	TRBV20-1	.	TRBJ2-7	CSAREGEEQYF	TGCAGTGCTAGAGAGGGAGAAGAGCAGTACTTC
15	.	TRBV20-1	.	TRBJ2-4	CSASHGGAAKNIQYF	TGCAGTGCTAGCCACGGGGGAGCAGCCAAAAACATTCAGTACTTC
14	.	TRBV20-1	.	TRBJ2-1	CSAHNRRGYNEQFF	TGCAGTGCTCACAACCGCAGGGGCTACAATGAGCAGTTCTTC
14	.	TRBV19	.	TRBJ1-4	CASSSDFGREKLFF	TGTGCCAGTAGCTCGGACTTCGGAAGAGAAAAACTGTTTTTT
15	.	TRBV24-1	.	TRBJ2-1	CATSDIPDRDNEQFF	TGTGCCACCAGTGATATCCCCGACAGAGACAATGAGCAGTTCTTC
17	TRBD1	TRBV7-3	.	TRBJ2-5	CASSPSGQGGYLGTQYF	TGTGCCAGCAGCCCTTCCGGACAGGGGGGCTACCTGGGGACCCAGTACTTC
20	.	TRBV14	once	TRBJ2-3	CASSRTFNFGSVYSTDTQYF	TGTGCCAGCAGCCGAACTTTTAACTTCGGGAGCGTCTATAGCACAGATACGCAGTATTTT
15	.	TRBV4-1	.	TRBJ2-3	CASSQAQSGPDTQYF	TGCGCCAGCAGCCAAGCTCAAAGTGGGCCAGATACGCAGTATTTT
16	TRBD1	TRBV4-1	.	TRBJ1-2	CASSQDPPTGTSGYTF	TGCGCCAGCAGCCAAGACCCCCCGACAGGGACGAGCGGCTACACCTTC
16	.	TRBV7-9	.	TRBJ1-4	CASSLGVQSTNEKLFF	TGTGCCAGCAGCTTAGGAGTGCAGTCAACTAATGAAAAACTGTTTTTT
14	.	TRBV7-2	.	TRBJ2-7	CASSLVTGSYEQYF	TGTGCCAGCAGCTTAGTAACAGGGTCCTACGAGCAGTACTTC
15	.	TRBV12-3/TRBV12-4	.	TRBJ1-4	CASSLVQGPNEKLFF	TGTGCCAGCAGTTTAGTACAGGGCCCTAATGAAAAACTGTTTTTT
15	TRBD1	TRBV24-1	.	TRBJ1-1	CATSDPRTGSTEAFF	TGTGCCACCAGTGACCCCCGGACAGGGAGCACTGAAGCTTTCTTT
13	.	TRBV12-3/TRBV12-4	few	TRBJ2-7	CASSFGQTYEQYF	TGTGCCAGCAGTTTTGGACAGACCTACGAGCAGTACTTC